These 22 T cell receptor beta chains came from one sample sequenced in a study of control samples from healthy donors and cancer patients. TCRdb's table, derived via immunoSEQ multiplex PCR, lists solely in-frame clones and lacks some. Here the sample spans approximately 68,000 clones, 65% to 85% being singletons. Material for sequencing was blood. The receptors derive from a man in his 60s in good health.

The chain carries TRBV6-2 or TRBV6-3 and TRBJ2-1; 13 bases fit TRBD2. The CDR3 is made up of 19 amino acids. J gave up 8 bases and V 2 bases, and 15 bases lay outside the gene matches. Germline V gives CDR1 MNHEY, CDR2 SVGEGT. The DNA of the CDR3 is TGTGCCAGCAGTTACCCTTTAAATGAACTAGCGGGAGGGACCCATGAGCAGTTCTTC. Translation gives CASSYPLNELAGGTHEQFF.

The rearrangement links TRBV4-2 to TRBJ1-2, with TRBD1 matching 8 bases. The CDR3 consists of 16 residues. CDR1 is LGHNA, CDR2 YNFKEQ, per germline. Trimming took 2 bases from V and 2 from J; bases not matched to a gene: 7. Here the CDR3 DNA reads TGTGCCAGCAGCCAACCCACAGGGGGACCAAACTATGGCTACACCTTC. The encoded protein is CASSQPTGGPNYGYTF.

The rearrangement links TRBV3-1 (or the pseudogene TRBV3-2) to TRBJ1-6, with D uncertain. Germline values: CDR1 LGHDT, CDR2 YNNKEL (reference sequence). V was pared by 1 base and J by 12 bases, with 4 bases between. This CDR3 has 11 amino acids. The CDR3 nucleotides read TGTGCCAGCAGCCAAGGGGGACCCCTCCACTTT. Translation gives CASSQGGPLHF.

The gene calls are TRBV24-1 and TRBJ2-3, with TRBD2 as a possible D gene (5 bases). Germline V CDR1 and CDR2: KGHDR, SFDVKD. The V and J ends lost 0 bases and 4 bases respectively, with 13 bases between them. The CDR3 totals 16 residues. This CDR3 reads CATSDLHGGLADTQYF. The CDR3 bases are TGTGCCACCAGTGATTTGCACGGAGGTTTAGCAGATACGCAGTATTTT.

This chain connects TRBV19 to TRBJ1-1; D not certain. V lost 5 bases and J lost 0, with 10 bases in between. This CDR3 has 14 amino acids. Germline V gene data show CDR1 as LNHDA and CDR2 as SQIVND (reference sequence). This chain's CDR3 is CASSEANMNTEAFF. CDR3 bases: TGTGCCAGTAGTGAAGCGAACATGAACACTGAAGCTTTCTTT.

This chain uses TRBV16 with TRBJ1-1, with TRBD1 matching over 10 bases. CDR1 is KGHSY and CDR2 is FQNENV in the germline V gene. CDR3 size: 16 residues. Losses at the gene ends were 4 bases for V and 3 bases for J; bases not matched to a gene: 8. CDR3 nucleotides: TGTGCCAGCAGCCGCAATGCCGGGACAGGGGACACTGAAGCTTTCTTT. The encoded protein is CASSRNAGTGDTEAFF.

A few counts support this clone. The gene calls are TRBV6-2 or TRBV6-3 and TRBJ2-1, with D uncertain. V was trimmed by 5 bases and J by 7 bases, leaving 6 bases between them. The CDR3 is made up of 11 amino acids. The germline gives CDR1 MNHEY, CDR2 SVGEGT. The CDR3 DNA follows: TGTGCCAGCAGTCACAAAAATGAGCAGTTCTTC. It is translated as CASSHKNEQFF.

This chain's CDR3 is CASSQDPPDRGVLNYGYTF. CDR3 sequence (DNA): TGCGCCAGCAGCCAAGATCCGCCTGACAGGGGAGTCTTAAACTATGGCTACACCTTC. V usage is TRBV4-3 and J usage is TRBJ1-2, with 8 nucleotides matching TRBD1. Trimming took 0 bases from V and 2 from J; bases not matched to a gene: 14. The germline gives CDR1 LGHNA, CDR2 YSLEER. The CDR3 sequence is 19 residues long.

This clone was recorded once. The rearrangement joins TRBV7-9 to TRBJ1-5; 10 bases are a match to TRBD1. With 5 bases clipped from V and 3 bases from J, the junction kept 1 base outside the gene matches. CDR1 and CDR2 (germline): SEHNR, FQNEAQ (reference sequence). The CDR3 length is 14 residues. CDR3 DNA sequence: TGTGCCAGCAGCCGACAGGGGGCCAATCAGCCCCAGCATTTT. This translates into CASSRQGANQPQHF.

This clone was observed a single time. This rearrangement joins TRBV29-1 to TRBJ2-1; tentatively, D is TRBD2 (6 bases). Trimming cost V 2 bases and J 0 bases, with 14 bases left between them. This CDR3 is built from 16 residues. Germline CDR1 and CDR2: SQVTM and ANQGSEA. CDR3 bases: TGCAGCGTTGAAACGGGGGATACTAGCTCCTACAATGAGCAGTTCTTC. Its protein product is CSVETGDTSSYNEQFF.

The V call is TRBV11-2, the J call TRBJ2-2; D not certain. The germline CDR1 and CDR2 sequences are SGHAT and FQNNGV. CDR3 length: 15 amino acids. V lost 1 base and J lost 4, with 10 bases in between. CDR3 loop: CASSLADITTGELFF. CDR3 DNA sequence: TGTGCCAGCAGCTTAGCAGACATAACCACCGGGGAGCTGTTTTTT.

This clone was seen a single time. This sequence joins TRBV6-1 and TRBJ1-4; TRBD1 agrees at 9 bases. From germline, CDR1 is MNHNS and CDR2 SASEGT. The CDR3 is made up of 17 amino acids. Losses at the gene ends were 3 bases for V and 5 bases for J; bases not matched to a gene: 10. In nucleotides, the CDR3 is TGTGCCAGCAGTGATGGTGGGACAGGGAGGTCGAATGAAAAACTGTTTTTT. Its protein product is CASSDGGTGRSNEKLFF.

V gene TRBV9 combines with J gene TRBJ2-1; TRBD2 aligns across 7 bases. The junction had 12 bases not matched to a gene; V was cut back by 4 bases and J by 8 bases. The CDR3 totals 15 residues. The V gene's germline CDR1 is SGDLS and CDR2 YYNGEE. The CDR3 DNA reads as TGTGCCAGCAGCCCCCAGGGCGGGAGAAACGATGAGCAGTTCTTC. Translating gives CASSPQGGRNDEQFF.

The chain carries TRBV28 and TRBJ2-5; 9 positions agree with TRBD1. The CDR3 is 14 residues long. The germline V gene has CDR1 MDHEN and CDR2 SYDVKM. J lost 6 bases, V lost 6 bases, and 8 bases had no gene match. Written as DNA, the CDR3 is TGTGCCAGCAGACGGGGACAGGGTGGGCAGACCCAGTACTTC. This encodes CASRRGQGGQTQYF.

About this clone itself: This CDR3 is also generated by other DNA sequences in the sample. CDR3 residues: CASSVDSGRGETQYF. CDR3 coding DNA: TGTGCCAGCAGCGTAGATTCGGGACGAGGGGAGACCCAGTACTTC. The chain employs TRBV9 and TRBJ2-5, with D possibly called TRBD1 or TRBD2 (5 bases each). V gave up 0 bases and J gave up 5 bases, with 14 bases separating them. The germline V gene encodes CDR1 SGDLS and CDR2 YYNGEE. The CDR3 runs 15 residues. The entire variable domain, with the rest obtained from reference TRBV9 and TRBJ2-5, is as follows: DSGVTQTPKHLITATGQRVTLRCSPRSGDLSVYWYQQSLDQGLQFLIQYYNGEERAKGNILERFSAQQFPDLHSELNLSSLELGDSALYFCASSVDSGRGETQYFGPGTRLLVL.

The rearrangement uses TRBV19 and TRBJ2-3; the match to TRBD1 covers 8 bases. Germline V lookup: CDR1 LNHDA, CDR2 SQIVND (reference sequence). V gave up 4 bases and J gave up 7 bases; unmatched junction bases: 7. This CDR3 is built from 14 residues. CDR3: CASSRTGPENTQYF. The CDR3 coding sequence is TGTGCCAGTAGTAGGACAGGGCCCGAGAATACGCAGTATTTT. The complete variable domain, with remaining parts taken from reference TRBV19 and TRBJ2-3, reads DGGITQSPKYLFRKEGQNVTLSCEQNLNHDAMYWYRQDPGQGLRLIYYSQIVNDFQKGDIAEGYSVSREKKESFPLTVTSAQKNPTAFYLCASSRTGPENTQYFGPGTRLTVL.

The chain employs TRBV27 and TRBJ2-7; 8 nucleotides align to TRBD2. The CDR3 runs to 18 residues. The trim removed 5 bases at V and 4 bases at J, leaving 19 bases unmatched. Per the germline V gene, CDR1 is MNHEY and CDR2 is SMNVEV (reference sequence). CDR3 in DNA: TGTGCCAGCAGTCGCGGCGATTGGTGGAAGCGGGAGAGGTACGAGCAGTACTTC. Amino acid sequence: CASSRGDWWKRERYEQYF.

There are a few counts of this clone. The CDR3 nucleotides are TGCGCCAGCAGCTTGGAACAGGGGGCTTGGGGCTACACCTTC. Amino acids: CASSLEQGAWGYTF. The J gene is TRBJ1-2, the V gene TRBV5-1; 9 bases match TRBD1. Per germline, CDR1 SGHRS and CDR2 YFSETQ. The CDR3 runs to 14 residues. V lost 0 bases, J lost 8 bases, and 5 bases stayed unmatched.

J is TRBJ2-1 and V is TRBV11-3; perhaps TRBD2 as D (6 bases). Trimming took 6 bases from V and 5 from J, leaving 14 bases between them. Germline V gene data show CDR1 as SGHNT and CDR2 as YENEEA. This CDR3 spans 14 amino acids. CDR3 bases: TGTGCCAGCAGTCCTAGAGGGAGGCACAATGAGCAGTTCTTC. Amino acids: CASSPRGRHNEQFF. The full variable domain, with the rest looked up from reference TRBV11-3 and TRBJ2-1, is EAGVVQSPRYKIIEKKQPVAFWCNPISGHNTLYWYLQNLGQGPELLIRYENEEAVDDSQLPKDRFSAERLKGVDSTLKIQPAELGDSAVYLCASSPRGRHNEQFFGPGTRLTVL.

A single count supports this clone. DNA for the CDR3: TGTGCCAGCAGCTTATTCCCGGGGCAAGAGACCCAGTACTTC. Translation: CASSLFPGQETQYF. V and J are TRBV5-6 and TRBJ2-5; weak D call: TRBD2 (5 bases). V was trimmed by 2 bases and J by 2 bases, leaving 10 bases between them. The CDR3 is 14 residues long. In germline, CDR1 is SGHDT, CDR2 YYEEEE.

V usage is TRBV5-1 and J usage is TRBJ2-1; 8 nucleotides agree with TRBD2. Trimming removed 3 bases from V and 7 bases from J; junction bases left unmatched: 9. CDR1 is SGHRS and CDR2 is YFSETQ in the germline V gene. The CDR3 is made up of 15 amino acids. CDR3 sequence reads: CASSSGGTRGNEQFF. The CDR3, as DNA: TGCGCCAGCAGCTCGGGAGGGACTCGGGGGAATGAGCAGTTCTTC. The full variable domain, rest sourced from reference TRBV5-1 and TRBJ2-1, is KAGVTQTPRYLIKTRGQQVTLSCSPISGHRSVSWYQQTPGQGLQFLFEYFSETQRNKGNFPGRFSGRQFSNSRSEMNVSTLELGDSALYLCASSSGGTRGNEQFFGPGTRLTVL.

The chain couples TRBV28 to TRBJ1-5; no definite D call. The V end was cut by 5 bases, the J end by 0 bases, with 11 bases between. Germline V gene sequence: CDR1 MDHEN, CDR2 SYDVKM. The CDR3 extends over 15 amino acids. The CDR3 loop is CASSPSELSNQPQHF. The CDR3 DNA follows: TGTGCCAGCAGTCCTTCGGAACTTAGCAATCAGCCCCAGCATTTT.